Listed below are T cell receptor beta chains from one sample, sequenced in a study of blood T cells in healthy people across ages. TCRdb analysed the 5' RACE reads with MiXCR anew, one entry per CDR3 protein. The data contain about 580,000 distinct CDR3 sequences, around half of them seen just once; the ten biggest clones take up under 30%. The sample consisted of blood. The receptors stem from a man aged 80 or over in good health. CDR3s include the opening cysteine and the closing phenylalanine or tryptophan. The order of the fields is V gene, J gene, D gene, clone size, CDR3 DNA, CDR3 protein. D genes are given only for firm matches. Clone size is stated in some rows and not others, as once, few, many or a class when expanded.

V: TRBV4-3; J: TRBJ2-5; D: -; size: -; DNA: TGCGCCAGCAGCCAAGGTCCAGCGCCTCAAGAGACCCAGTACTTC; CDR3: CASSQGPAPQETQYF
V: TRBV2; J: TRBJ2-3; D: -; size: -; DNA: TGTGCCAGCAGCCCCGGGTCAACGGGAGATACGCAGTATTTT; CDR3: CASSPGSTGDTQYF
V: TRBV6-2/TRBV6-3; J: TRBJ1-5; D: TRBD1; size: many; DNA: TGTGCCAGCAGTCCTGCCTCAACAGGGGGGAATCAGCCCCAGCATTTT; CDR3: CASSPASTGGNQPQHF
V: TRBV7-9; J: TRBJ1-4; D: -; size: -; DNA: TGTGCCAGCAGCCCGACCGACAGGATTAATGAAAAACTGTTTTTT; CDR3: CASSPTDRINEKLFF
V: TRBV10-3; J: TRBJ2-5; D: -; size: many; DNA: TGTGCCATCAGTGAGTCGGGGCAGAAAGAGACCCAGTACTTC; CDR3: CAISESGQKETQYF
V: TRBV18; J: TRBJ2-1; D: -; size: -; DNA: TGTGCCAGCTCACCACAGTCTAGGAGCTCCTACAATGAGCAGTTCTTC; CDR3: CASSPQSRSSYNEQFF
V: TRBV27; J: TRBJ2-7; D: -; size: -; DNA: TGTGCCAGCAGTTTAGGTCACAGGGCCTACGAGCAGTACTTC; CDR3: CASSLGHRAYEQYF
V: TRBV29-1; J: TRBJ2-3; D: -; size: -; DNA: TGCAGCCTTACAGGGTACGGCACAGATACGCAGTATTTT; CDR3: CSLTGYGTDTQYF
V: TRBV4-3; J: TRBJ2-1; D: TRBD2; size: -; DNA: TGCGCCAGCAGCCAAGATTGGGGGAGGGCCGTAGGGAATGAGCAGTTCTTC; CDR3: CASSQDWGRAVGNEQFF
V: TRBV7-2; J: TRBJ2-3; D: TRBD1; size: -; DNA: TGTGCCAGCAGCCTGAAGAGGACAGGGCTCACAGATACGCAGTATTTT; CDR3: CASSLKRTGLTDTQYF
V: TRBV6-6; J: TRBJ2-1; D: -; size: many; DNA: TGTGCCAGCAACCCGACAAGTCGCTCATGGGATGAGCAGTTCTTC; CDR3: CASNPTSRSWDEQFF
V: TRBV5-1; J: TRBJ2-7; D: -; size: few; DNA: TGCGCCAGCAGTTGGGATGGGGACGCCACTTCCTACGAGCAGTACTTC; CDR3: CASSWDGDATSYEQYF
V: TRBV24-1; J: TRBJ2-3; D: -; size: -; DNA: TGTGCCACCAGTGATGTGGGCAGGGGAACAGATACGCAGTATTTT; CDR3: CATSDVGRGTDTQYF
V: TRBV29-1; J: TRBJ2-4; D: -; size: few; DNA: TGCAGCGTTAGTACACAAGCAAAGGACATTCAGTACTTC; CDR3: CSVSTQAKDIQYF
V: TRBV7-2; J: TRBJ2-1; D: -; size: -; DNA: TGTGCCAGCAGCGAGGAAGGAGGGGTTGAGCAGTTCTTC; CDR3: CASSEEGGVEQFF
V: TRBV4-3; J: TRBJ2-1; D: TRBD2; size: -; DNA: TGCGCCAGCAGCCAGGGACTAGCGGGATTTTATGAGCAGTTCTTC; CDR3: CASSQGLAGFYEQFF
V: TRBV12-3/TRBV12-4; J: TRBJ1-2; D: -; size: -; DNA: TGTGCCAGCAGTTTAGACGGAATACGGGTCTACACCTTC; CDR3: CASSLDGIRVYTF
V: TRBV24-1; J: TRBJ2-3; D: TRBD1; size: few; DNA: TGTGCCACCAGTGAGCGACAGGGACGGGGTACGCAGTATTTT; CDR3: CATSERQGRGTQYF
V: TRBV6-6; J: TRBJ1-2; D: TRBD1; size: -; DNA: TGTGCCAGCAGTTACTCGGGACAGCCCGACTATGGCTACACCTTC; CDR3: CASSYSGQPDYGYTF
V: TRBV20-1; J: TRBJ2-7; D: -; size: -; DNA: TGCAGTGCTAGAACAAGCCTCGGCTACTACGAGCAGTACTTC; CDR3: CSARTSLGYYEQYF
V: TRBV6-1; J: TRBJ1-2; D: -; size: -; DNA: TGTGCCAGCAGGGAATACAGGACCGGGGAGGGTGTCGATGGCTACACCTTC; CDR3: CASREYRTGEGVDGYTF
V: TRBV7-2; J: TRBJ1-6; D: -; size: -; DNA: TGTGCCAGCAGCTTGCTGGGGCTAGATTCACCCCTCCACTTT; CDR3: CASSLLGLDSPLHF
V: TRBV15; J: TRBJ2-3; D: TRBD2; size: -; DNA: TGTGCCACCAGCCCGTTGGGGACTAGCGGGACCCCACCAAAGGATACGCAGTATTTT; CDR3: CATSPLGTSGTPPKDTQYF
V: TRBV20-1; J: TRBJ1-4; D: TRBD1; size: -; DNA: TGCAGTGCACCTGACAGGGAACCCCATGAAAAACTGTTTTTT; CDR3: CSAPDREPHEKLFF
V: TRBV5-6; J: TRBJ2-6; D: -; size: -; DNA: TGTGCCAGCAGCCCAGGGGTTCAGCCCTCTGGGGCCAACGTCCTGACTTTC; CDR3: CASSPGVQPSGANVLTF
V: TRBV6-6; J: TRBJ1-2; D: -; size: once; DNA: TGCGCCAGCAGTCATCCCCGGACAGACTATAGCTACACCTTC; CDR3: CASSHPRTDYSYTF
V: TRBV6-2/TRBV6-3; J: TRBJ2-1; D: -; size: -; DNA: TGTGCCAGCAGTTTAGGCCAGCGCATCGTTAATGAGCAGTTCTTC; CDR3: CASSLGQRIVNEQFF
V: TRBV6-5; J: TRBJ1-2; D: TRBD1; size: many; DNA: TGTGCCAGCAGCTTGGGGACAGGCATTGACGGCTACACCTTC; CDR3: CASSLGTGIDGYTF
V: TRBV27; J: TRBJ2-3; D: -; size: -; DNA: TGTGCCACGTCGGGCTATGTGACAGATACGCAGTATTTT; CDR3: CATSGYVTDTQYF
V: TRBV27; J: TRBJ1-6; D: -; size: few; DNA: TGTGCCAGCAGGCAGGGAGAAAGGAATTCACCCCTCCACTTT; CDR3: CASRQGERNSPLHF
V: TRBV5-6; J: TRBJ2-5; D: -; size: -; DNA: TGTGCCAGCAGCTTGTTAGCTAGCGCCAAAGAGACCCAGTACTTC; CDR3: CASSLLASAKETQYF
V: TRBV2; J: TRBJ2-7; D: -; size: -; DNA: TGTGCCAGCAGTGGACAGGGAGGACTATACGAGCAGTACTTC; CDR3: CASSGQGGLYEQYF
V: TRBV6-6; J: TRBJ2-1; D: -; size: -; DNA: TGTGCCAGCAGTTGCGACTCGGGGTCCCACCAAGGGACCCAGTTCTTC; CDR3: CASSCDSGSHQGTQFF
V: TRBV7-9; J: TRBJ1-1; D: -; size: few; DNA: TGTGCCAGCAGCTTAGCGAGGGGCGTGGGCACTGAAGCTTTCTTT; CDR3: CASSLARGVGTEAFF
V: TRBV6-6; J: TRBJ2-4; D: -; size: -; DNA: TGTGCCAGCAGCCGGGCCGACACCTCCGGGGAGCAGTACTTC; CDR3: CASSRADTSGEQYF
V: TRBV6-6; J: TRBJ1-1; D: -; size: many; DNA: TGTGCCAGCAGTTATGCCCCCGACACTGAAGCTTTCTTT; CDR3: CASSYAPDTEAFF
V: TRBV29-1; J: TRBJ2-7; D: -; size: -; DNA: TGCAGCGTTGAAGGCTTGGGAGACGAGCAGTACTTC; CDR3: CSVEGLGDEQYF
V: TRBV7-2; J: TRBJ1-4; D: -; size: -; DNA: TGTGCCAGCAGCTTAGTAGTTGGGCCGGATGAAAAACTGTTTTTT; CDR3: CASSLVVGPDEKLFF
V: TRBV20-1; J: TRBJ1-1; D: TRBD1; size: many; DNA: TGCAGTGCTCCGGGACAGGGCAACACTGAAGCTTTCTTT; CDR3: CSAPGQGNTEAFF
V: TRBV7-2; J: TRBJ2-3; D: -; size: -; DNA: TGTGCCAGCAGCTTAAGGCCGGGGAGCACAGATACGCAGTATTTT; CDR3: CASSLRPGSTDTQYF
V: TRBV3-1; J: TRBJ2-7; D: -; size: few; DNA: TGTGCCAGCAGCCAAGCTCTCGGGACCCTTCCCTACGAGCAGTACTTC; CDR3: CASSQALGTLPYEQYF
V: TRBV27; J: TRBJ2-1; D: TRBD2; size: once; DNA: TGTGCCAGCAGTTTTCCTCCGGGACTAGCGGGGGGGCGGAGCTACAATGAGCAGTTCTTC; CDR3: CASSFPPGLAGGRSYNEQFF